This T cell receptor (beta chain) was sequenced in a study of cytomegalovirus exposure and HLA in healthy donors. General observations from the study: A later analysis showed TCR association rates differing by HLA locus, peaking at DRB1 and lowest at HLA-C. TCR beta chains associated with HLA were, in a later analysis, more clonally expanded than equally common others. Later findings reportedly placed an Asian-associated ancestry cluster below the roughly 700-donor mean for N-insertions.

In regard to this clone: The antigen is unknown.

The PCR ran on 60 Vbeta and 13 Jbeta primers. As handled by the study authors: A later analysis tallied 80 million to 100 million unique TCR beta chains, about 11 million of them shared. Libraries were prepared by immunoSEQ multiplex PCR; TCRdb keeps only in-frame clonotypes and omits some of them. The V and J calls and clone size were taken over from that table, and D and trimming were inferred from the DNA. This sample has around 150,000 clones; 65% to 80% occur once, and the top ten carry approximately 3.4%. Trimming took 0 bases from V and 2 from J; bases not matched to a gene: 2. The CDR3 loop spans 15 amino acids. Germline values: CDR1 MRHNA, CDR2 SNTAGT.

This chain connects TRBV6-4 to TRBJ1-1; 8 nucleotides align to TRBD1. Sequencing was carried out using PBMCs. This receptor was taken from a man aged 35-49 years in good health and CMV-seronegative. Written as DNA, the CDR3 is TGTGCCAGCAGTGACTCGGGGACAGGAAACACTGAAGCTTTCTTT. Translated, it gives CASSDSGTGNTEAFF.